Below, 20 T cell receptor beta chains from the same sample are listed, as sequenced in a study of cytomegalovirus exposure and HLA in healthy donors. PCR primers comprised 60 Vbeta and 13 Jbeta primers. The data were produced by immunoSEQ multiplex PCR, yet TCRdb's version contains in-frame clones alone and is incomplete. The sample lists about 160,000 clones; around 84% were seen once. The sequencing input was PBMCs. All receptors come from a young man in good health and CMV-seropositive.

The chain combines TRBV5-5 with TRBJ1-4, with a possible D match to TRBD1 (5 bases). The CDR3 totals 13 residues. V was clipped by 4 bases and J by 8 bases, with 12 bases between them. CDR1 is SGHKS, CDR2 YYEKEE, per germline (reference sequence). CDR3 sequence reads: CASSPEGWEKLFF. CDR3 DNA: TGTGCCAGCAGCCCGGAGGGGTGGGAAAAACTGTTTTTT.

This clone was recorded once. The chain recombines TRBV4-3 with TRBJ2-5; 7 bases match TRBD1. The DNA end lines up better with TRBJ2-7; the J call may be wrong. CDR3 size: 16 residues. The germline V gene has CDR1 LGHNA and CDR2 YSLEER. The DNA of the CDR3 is TGCGCCAGCAGCCAAGATCTGAGGGGGCTCTCCTACGAGCAGTACTTC. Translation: CASSQDLRGLSYEQYF.

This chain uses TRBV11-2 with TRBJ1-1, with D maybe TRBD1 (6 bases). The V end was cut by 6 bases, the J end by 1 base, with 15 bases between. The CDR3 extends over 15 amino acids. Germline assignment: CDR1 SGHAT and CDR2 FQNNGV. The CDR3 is CASSFTATGNTEAFF. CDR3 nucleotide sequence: TGTGCCAGCAGTTTTACGGCGACAGGGAACACTGAAGCTTTCTTT.

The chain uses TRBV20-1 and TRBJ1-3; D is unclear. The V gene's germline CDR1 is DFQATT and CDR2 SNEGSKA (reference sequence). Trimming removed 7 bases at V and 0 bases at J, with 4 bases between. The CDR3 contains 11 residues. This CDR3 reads CSVGSGNTIYF. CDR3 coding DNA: TGCAGTGTCGGCTCTGGAAACACCATATATTTT.

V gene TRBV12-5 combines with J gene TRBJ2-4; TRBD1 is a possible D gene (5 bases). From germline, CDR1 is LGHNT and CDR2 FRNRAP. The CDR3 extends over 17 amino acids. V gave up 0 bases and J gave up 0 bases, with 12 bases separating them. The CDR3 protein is CASGLVGQGAAKNIQYF. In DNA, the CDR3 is TGTGCTAGTGGTTTGGTAGGGCAGGGCGCAGCCAAAAACATTCAGTACTTC.

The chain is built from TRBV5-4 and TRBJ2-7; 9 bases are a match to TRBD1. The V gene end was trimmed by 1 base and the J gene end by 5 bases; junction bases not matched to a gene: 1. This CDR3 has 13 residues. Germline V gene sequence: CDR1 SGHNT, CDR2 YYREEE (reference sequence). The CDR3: CASSLTGGHEQYF. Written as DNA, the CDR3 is TGTGCCAGCAGCTTGACAGGGGGCCACGAGCAGTACTTC.

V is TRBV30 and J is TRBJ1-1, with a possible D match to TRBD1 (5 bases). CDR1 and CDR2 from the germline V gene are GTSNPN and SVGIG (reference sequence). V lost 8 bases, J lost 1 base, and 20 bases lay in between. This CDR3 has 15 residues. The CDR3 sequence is CAAWKSPQGNTEAFF. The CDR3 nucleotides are TGTGCCGCCTGGAAGAGTCCCCAGGGGAACACTGAAGCTTTCTTT.

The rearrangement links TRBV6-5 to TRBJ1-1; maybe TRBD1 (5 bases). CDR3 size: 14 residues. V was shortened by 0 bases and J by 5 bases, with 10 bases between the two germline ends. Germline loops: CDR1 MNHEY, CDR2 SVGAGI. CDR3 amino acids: CASSYSLGGTEAFF. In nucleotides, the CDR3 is TGTGCCAGCAGTTACTCTCTGGGGGGGACTGAAGCTTTCTTT.

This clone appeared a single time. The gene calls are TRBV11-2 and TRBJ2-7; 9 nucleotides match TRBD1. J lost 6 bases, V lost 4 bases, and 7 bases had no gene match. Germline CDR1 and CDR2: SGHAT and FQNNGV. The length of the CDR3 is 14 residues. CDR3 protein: CASSSSGQGVEQYF. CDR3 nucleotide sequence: TGTGCCAGCAGCTCTTCGGGACAGGGTGTCGAGCAGTACTTC.

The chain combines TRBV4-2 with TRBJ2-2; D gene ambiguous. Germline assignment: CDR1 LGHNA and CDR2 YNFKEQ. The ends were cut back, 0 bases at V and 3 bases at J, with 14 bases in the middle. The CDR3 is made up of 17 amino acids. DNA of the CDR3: TGTGCCAGCAGCCAAGAACGTACAGCAGATTACACCGGGGAGCTGTTTTTT. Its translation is CASSQERTADYTGELFF.

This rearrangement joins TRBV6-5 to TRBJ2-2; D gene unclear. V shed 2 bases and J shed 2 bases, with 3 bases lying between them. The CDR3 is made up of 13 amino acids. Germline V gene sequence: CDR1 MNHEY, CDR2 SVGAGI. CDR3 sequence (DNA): TGTGCCAGCAGTTACGTAAACACCGGGGAGCTGTTTTTT. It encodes CASSYVNTGELFF.

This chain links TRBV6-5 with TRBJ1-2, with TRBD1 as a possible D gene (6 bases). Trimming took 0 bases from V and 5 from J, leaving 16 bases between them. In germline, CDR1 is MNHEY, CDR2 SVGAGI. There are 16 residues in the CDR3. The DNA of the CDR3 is TGTGCCAGCAGTTACTCGAAGGTGACAGGTGATTATGGCTACACCTTC. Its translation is CASSYSKVTGDYGYTF.

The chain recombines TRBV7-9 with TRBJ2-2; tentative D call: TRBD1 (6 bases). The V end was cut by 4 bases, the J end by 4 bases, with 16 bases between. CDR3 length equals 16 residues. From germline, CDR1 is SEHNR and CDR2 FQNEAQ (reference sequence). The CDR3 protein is CASSSTRDTGTGELFF. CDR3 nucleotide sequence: TGTGCCAGCAGCTCCACCCGGGACACGGGCACCGGGGAGCTGTTTTTT.

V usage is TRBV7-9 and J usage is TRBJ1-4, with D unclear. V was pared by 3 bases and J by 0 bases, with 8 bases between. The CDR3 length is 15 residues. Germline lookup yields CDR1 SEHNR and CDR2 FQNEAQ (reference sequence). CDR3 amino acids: CASSFFPATNEKLFF. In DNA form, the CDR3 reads TGTGCCAGCAGCTTCTTCCCAGCAACTAATGAAAAACTGTTTTTT.

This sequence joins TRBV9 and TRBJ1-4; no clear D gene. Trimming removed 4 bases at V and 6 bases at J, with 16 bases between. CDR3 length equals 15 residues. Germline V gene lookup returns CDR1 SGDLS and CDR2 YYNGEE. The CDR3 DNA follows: TGTGCCAGCAGCCCCCGCGGGTTGTGGGATGAAAAACTGTTTTTT. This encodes CASSPRGLWDEKLFF.

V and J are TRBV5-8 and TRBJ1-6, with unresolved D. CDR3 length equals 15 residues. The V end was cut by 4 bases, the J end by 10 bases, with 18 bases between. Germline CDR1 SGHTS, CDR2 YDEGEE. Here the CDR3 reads CASSRGSWDASPLHF. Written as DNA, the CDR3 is TGTGCCAGCAGCCGGGGATCCTGGGATGCGTCACCCCTCCACTTT.

CDR3 sequence (DNA): TGTGCCATCAGTGAGTCTCCATCTCCAAAGAGCTCCTACAATGAGCAGTTCTTC. Translating gives CAISESPSPKSSYNEQFF. This chain connects TRBV10-3 to TRBJ2-1; D unresolved. From germline, CDR1 is ENHRY and CDR2 SYGVKD. The CDR3 has 18 amino acids. Trimming removed 0 bases from V and 0 bases from J, with 15 bases in between.

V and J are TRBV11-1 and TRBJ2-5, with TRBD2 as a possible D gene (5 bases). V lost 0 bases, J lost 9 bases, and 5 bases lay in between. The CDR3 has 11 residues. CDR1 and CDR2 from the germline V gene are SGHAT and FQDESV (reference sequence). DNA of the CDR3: TGTGCCAGCAGCTTAGCGGAGGCCCAGTACTTC. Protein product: CASSLAEAQYF. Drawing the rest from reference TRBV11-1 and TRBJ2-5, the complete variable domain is EAEVAQSPRYKITEKSQAVAFWCDPISGHATLYWYRQILGQGPELLVQFQDESVVDDSQLPKDRFSAERLKGVDSTLKIQPAELGDSAMYLCASSLAEAQYFGPGTRLLVL.

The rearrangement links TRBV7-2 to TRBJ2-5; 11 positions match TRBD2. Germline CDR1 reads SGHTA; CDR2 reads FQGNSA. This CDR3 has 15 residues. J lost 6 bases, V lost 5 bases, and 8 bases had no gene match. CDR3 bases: TGTGCCAGCAGCCCCGGTAGCGGGGGGGTCAAGACCCAGTACTTC. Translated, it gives CASSPGSGGVKTQYF.

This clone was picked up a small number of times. Here the CDR3 reads CASRPGVARSQETQYF. The DNA for the CDR3 is TGCGCCAGCCGCCCTGGGGTAGCGAGGTCCCAAGAGACCCAGTACTTC. The chain employs TRBV4-1 and TRBJ2-5, with D perhaps matching TRBD2 (5 bases). CDR3 length equals 16 residues. Germline CDR1 MGHRA, CDR2 YSYEKL. V shed 8 bases and J shed 1 base, with 20 bases lying between them.